This T cell receptor (beta chain) was found in a study of blood T cell repertoires in COVID-19 (dated by TCRdb to the early 2020s). At the level of the whole study: Samples covering the acute and convalescent phases of COVID-19 were provided by collaborators in the United States, Italy and Spain. The material from the prospective study consisted of cDNA or gDNA derived from T cells, B-cell-depleted T cells, or PBMCs. Subjects who had been exposed to COVID-19, were actively infected with it, or had recovered from it provided the deeply sampled blood TCRbeta repertoires that made up the dataset. The repertoires were made available in a free public database intended to serve as a resource for research on the immune response to SARS-CoV-2. Samples came from the ongoing ImmuneRACE study (first 160 participants) plus 1,254 subjects from 6 global collaborators. Nearly every sample came with metadata listing a de-identified subject ID, COVID-19 status, age in years and sex. Where available, HLA class I and class II types were taken from metadata supplied by the sample provider and were not determined by assay-based typing.

TCRbeta CDR3 regions were amplified from genomic DNA by means of the immunoSEQ Assay, a bias-controlled multiplex PCR. The published analysis was carried out like this. Nucleated cell counts per sample were estimated from amplification of reference gene primers within the assay. Sequence reads were collapsed and filtered to measure the absolute abundance of every unique TCRbeta CDR3 rearrangement. For each sample, productive Simpson clonality was calculated as the square root of Simpson's diversity index across productive rearrangements. The table was pulled from immuneACCESS by TCRdb, which kept in-frame rearrangements only. Such tables lose some clones; where checked, under half of the loss comes from unresolved V genes, and the rest has no known cause. The V and J calls and clone size were taken over from that table, and D and trimming were inferred from the DNA. The table for this sample lists about 140,000 clones; less than 90% of them were counted only once. Under 5.5% of the sample is in the top ten clones.

The paper's findings and limits, for the study overall: The quantity of clinical and demographic metadata differed by source and by participant and was supplied without curation.

As concerns this clone: Its cognate antigen has yet to be identified. No base-level quality is on record; no much larger clone is a single base apart.

Participants in the prospective study were aged roughly 18 to 100 years, lived in more than 20 United States geographic areas, and enrolled through a virtual design. To assign participants to cohorts, the prospective study relied on clinical history that participants themselves reported in a screening survey and a study questionnaire. In the prospective study, mobile phlebotomists collected whole blood, serum and a nasopharyngeal or oropharyngeal swab from each participant. Prospective study participants could optionally give additional blood draws and questionnaires over a roughly 2-month period. Before DNA extraction, prospective study blood samples were shipped either frozen or at room temperature. The sample comprised PBMCs or T cells enriched from blood (not recorded which). This TCR was sampled from a man in his forties or fifties with acute COVID-19.

The DNA sequence is given as TGTGCCAGCAGCTACGAGGGGAGGGACACTGAAGCTTTCTTT. Translated, this is CASSYEGRDTEAFF. The chain employs TRBV7-6 and TRBJ1-1; the D gene is possibly TRBD1, with 5 bases matching. Between the V and J ends, shortened by 4 bases and 3 bases respectively, the junction contains 12 bases. The CDR1 and CDR2 encoded by the germline V gene are SGHVS and FNYEAQ. Reading from cysteine to phenylalanine, the CDR3 counts 14 amino acids. Just CDR3 DNA is preserved here, 42 bases in frame from base 1.